This T cell receptor (beta chain) was observed in a study of OX40 agonist ivuxolimab in advanced cancers. V shed 2 bases, J shed 6 bases, and the junction held 9 bases outside the gene matches. This CDR3 region has 16 residues. CDR1 and CDR2 from the germline V gene are SGHTA and FQGTGA. Profiled with immunoSEQ multiplex PCR; TCRdb holds only in-frame clones, not every one. The top ten hold 0.15% to 0.2% of the sample, which has 65,000 to 95,000 clones, roughly 89% seen once. The V and J genes are TRBV7-3 and TRBJ2-3, with 9 bases fitting TRBD1. The sample was CD4+ or CD8+ T cells sorted from blood, taken in a trial of the OX40 agonist ivuxolimab. This TCR was recovered from an adult with an advanced solid tumor such as melanoma, head and neck, liver or kidney cancer. CDR3 in amino acids: CASSLFPGDRADTQYF. CDR3 bases: TGTGCCAGCAGCTTATTCCCTGGGGACAGGGCTGATACGCAGTATTTT.